These 31 T cell receptor beta chains came from one sample sequenced in a study of cytomegalovirus exposure and HLA in healthy donors. PCR used 60 Vbeta primers and 13 Jbeta primers. The data were produced by immunoSEQ multiplex PCR, yet TCRdb's version contains in-frame clones alone and is incomplete. This table holds about 150,000 clones, around 75% found once. The sample was PBMCs. Receptors were obtained from a woman aged 18-30 years in good health and CMV-seronegative.

This chain connects TRBV9 to TRBJ2-2; 8 nucleotides line up with TRBD2. The CDR3 is 15 residues long. Losses at the gene ends were 0 bases for V and 4 bases for J; bases not matched to a gene: 2. CDR1 and CDR2 from the germline V gene are SGDLS and YYNGEE. The CDR3 DNA is TGTGCCAGCAGCGTAGGTACTAGCGGCACCGGGGAGCTGTTTTTT. Translation gives CASSVGTSGTGELFF.

V and J are TRBV30 and TRBJ1-5; D is possibly TRBD1 (5 bases). CDR3 length equals 14 residues. V was shortened by 0 bases and J by 8 bases, with 14 bases between the two germline ends. Germline V gene data show CDR1 as GTSNPN and CDR2 as SVGIG (reference sequence). The CDR3 spells CAWSVGQGIEPQHF. CDR3 nucleotides: TGTGCCTGGAGTGTAGGGCAGGGTATCGAGCCCCAGCATTTT.

The chain carries TRBV10-3 and TRBJ2-1; 7 bases map to TRBD2. The J segment lost 5 bases and the V segment lost 8 bases, leaving 6 bases of the junction unmatched. There are 13 residues in the CDR3. Germline loops: CDR1 ENHRY, CDR2 SYGVKD. CDR3 coding DNA: TGTGCCATCCGCGGGGGTGGCGACAATGAGCAGTTCTTC. Protein sequence: CAIRGGGDNEQFF.

The rearrangement uses TRBV6-4 and TRBJ1-2; the D is unclear. Germline V lookup: CDR1 MRHNA, CDR2 SNTAGT. Trimming stripped 6 bases from V and 2 bases from J, with 13 bases between. The CDR3 spans 14 residues. The CDR3 DNA reads TGTGCCAGCAGCCCCACCCCCGGGAACTATGGCTACACCTTC. Amino acid sequence: CASSPTPGNYGYTF.

The chain recombines TRBV29-1 with TRBJ2-3, with 10 positions matching TRBD2. The CDR3 has 14 amino acids. Germline loops: CDR1 SQVTM, CDR2 ANQGSEA. J gave up 6 bases and V 6 bases, and 9 bases lay outside the gene matches. The CDR3 region is CSVGGSGGVDTQYF. The CDR3 DNA reads as TGCAGCGTGGGGGGGAGCGGGGGGGTGGATACGCAGTATTTT.

V gene TRBV9 combines with J gene TRBJ2-1; 7 bases are a match to TRBD2. Germline V CDR1 and CDR2: SGDLS, YYNGEE. V lost 0 bases to trimming and J lost 5 bases; unmatched junction nucleotides: 14. The CDR3 spans 18 residues. This CDR3 reads CASSVALPLAVGDNEQFF. CDR3 sequence (DNA): TGTGCCAGCAGCGTAGCCCTCCCCCTAGCGGTGGGTGACAATGAGCAGTTCTTC.

The gene calls are TRBV7-7 and TRBJ1-3, with TRBD1 matching 10 bases. The trim removed 5 bases at V and 4 bases at J, leaving 5 bases unmatched. Germline loops: CDR1 SSHAT, CDR2 FNYEAQ (reference sequence). The CDR3 totals 15 residues. The CDR3 DNA reads TGTGCCAGCAGCGACGGACAGGGGGAAGGAAACACCATATATTTT. It yields the protein CASSDGQGEGNTIYF.

This clone was recorded only once. The chain couples TRBV7-2 to TRBJ2-7, with TRBD1 identical over 7 bases. This CDR3 comprises 13 residues. CDR1 is SGHTA, CDR2 FQGNSA, per germline. After removal of 6 bases from V and 4 bases from J, the junction contained 6 bases not matched to a gene. CDR3 sequence reads: CASRDTGEYEQYF. The CDR3 bases are TGTGCCAGCAGGGACACAGGGGAATACGAGCAGTACTTC.

This chain joins TRBV15 and TRBJ1-1, with TRBD1 matching over 7 bases. Per the germline V gene, CDR1 is LNHNV and CDR2 is YYDKDF (reference sequence). This CDR3 region has 17 residues. The V gene end was trimmed by 3 bases and the J gene end by 1 base; junction bases not matched to a gene: 11. The DNA of the CDR3 is TGTGCCACCAGCAGCGAGGGGCTTACAGGGGAGAACACTGAAGCTTTCTTT. It specifies CATSSEGLTGENTEAFF.

V gene TRBV5-1 combines with J gene TRBJ2-2; 9 bases match TRBD1. Losses at the gene ends were 4 bases for V and 7 bases for J; bases not matched to a gene: 14. Germline V lookup: CDR1 SGHRS, CDR2 YFSETQ. CDR3 size: 17 residues. The CDR3 protein is CASSDPSDRGQGGELFF. CDR3 bases: TGCGCCAGCAGCGACCCCTCGGACAGGGGACAAGGCGGGGAGCTGTTTTTT.

This clone turned up a few times. This chain links TRBV7-9 with TRBJ1-6; weak D call: TRBD1 (5 bases). The CDR3 has 14 amino acids. Germline V gives CDR1 SEHNR, CDR2 FQNEAQ (reference sequence). Trimming pared 5 bases from V and 9 bases from J, leaving 14 bases between. CDR3: CASSLFGGGSPLHF. The CDR3 nucleotides read TGTGCCAGCAGCCTATTTGGGGGGGGTTCACCCCTCCACTTT.

This clone showed up just once. J is TRBJ2-3 and V is TRBV28; D gene ambiguous. The V gene lost 5 bases and the J gene lost 1 base, with 13 bases spanning the gap. Germline V CDR1 and CDR2: MDHEN, SYDVKM. The length of the CDR3 is 15 residues. The DNA of the CDR3 is TGTGCCAGCAGTCTAATTAACGGTGGCACAGATACGCAGTATTTT. As protein: CASSLINGGTDTQYF.

This chain links TRBV4-3 with TRBJ1-5; 12 nucleotides agree with TRBD1. After removal of 1 base from V and 7 bases from J, the junction contained 5 bases not matched to a gene. From germline, CDR1 is LGHNA and CDR2 YSLEER. The CDR3 extends over 16 amino acids. The chain's CDR3 is CASSQGDRGLGQPQHF. In DNA form, the CDR3 reads TGCGCCAGCAGCCAAGGGGACAGGGGGCTGGGGCAGCCCCAGCATTTT.

V is TRBV28 and J is TRBJ2-3; the D gene is possibly TRBD2 (5 bases). The CDR3 consists of 16 residues. CDR1 and CDR2 from the germline V gene are MDHEN and SYDVKM. V lost 5 bases and J lost 0, with 15 bases in between. CDR3 nucleotide sequence: TGTGCCAGCAGTCGGGATACAAGCTCTAGCACAGATACGCAGTATTTT. Its protein is CASSRDTSSSTDTQYF.

This chain uses TRBV6-1 with TRBJ1-4, with 8 bases fitting TRBD1. CDR3 length: 18 amino acids. Looked up from germline, CDR1 is MNHNS and CDR2 is SASEGT. The trim removed 1 base at V and 1 base at J, leaving 8 bases unmatched. CDR3 DNA sequence: TGTGCCAGCAGTGAAGGGGCAGGGGGCATTGGAACTAATGAAAAACTGTTTTTT. Protein sequence: CASSEGAGGIGTNEKLFF.

The chain carries TRBV19 and TRBJ1-2, with 8 bases fitting TRBD1. The CDR3 has 15 residues. Germline CDR1 is LNHDA and CDR2 is SQIVND (reference sequence). Trimming at V came to 8 bases and at J to 4 bases, leaving 12 bases not matched to a gene. Written as DNA, the CDR3 is TGTGCCAGTTCGGACAGGGCTGCTGGAGGCTATGGCTACACCTTC. Protein product: CASSDRAAGGYGYTF.

This chain connects TRBV11-3 to TRBJ2-1; TRBD2 agrees at 13 bases. The ends lost 6 bases at V and 8 bases at J; junction bases unmatched: 7. The CDR3 covers 15 residues. Germline V gene data show CDR1 as SGHNT and CDR2 as YENEEA. The CDR3 spells CASSPGLAGDHEQFF. CDR3 DNA sequence: TGTGCCAGCAGTCCCGGACTAGCGGGAGACCATGAGCAGTTCTTC.

The chain carries TRBV27 and TRBJ1-4; perhaps TRBD1 as D (6 bases). The CDR3 spans 13 residues. The V gene lost 8 bases and the J gene lost 3 bases, with 10 bases spanning the gap. CDR1 is MNHEY, CDR2 SMNVEV, per germline (reference sequence). DNA for the CDR3: TGTGCCAGCGCGGACAGACCTAATGAAAAACTGTTTTTT. This gives the protein CASADRPNEKLFF.

The chain has TRBV6-1 and TRBJ2-7; TRBD2 agrees at 9 bases. Germline loops: CDR1 MNHNS, CDR2 SASEGT. J gave up 0 bases and V 8 bases, and 8 bases lay outside the gene matches. The CDR3 covers 15 residues. CDR3 sequence reads: CASAQAGGSSYEQYF. The CDR3 DNA sequence: TGTGCCAGCGCCCAGGCGGGGGGGAGCTCCTACGAGCAGTACTTC.

Here the CDR3 reads CASSSPSGGLHTDTQYF. In nucleotides, the CDR3 is TGTGCCAGCAGCTCCCCCAGCGGGGGACTTCACACAGATACGCAGTATTTT. This sequence joins TRBV5-4 and TRBJ2-3, with 8 bases matching TRBD2. V was pared by 3 bases and J by 2 bases, with 11 bases of the junction left unmatched. Germline loops: CDR1 SGHNT, CDR2 YYREEE (reference sequence). This CDR3 has 17 amino acids.

This sequence joins TRBV5-1 and TRBJ1-2, with a weak D call TRBD1 (6 bases). Germline V gene data show CDR1 as SGHRS and CDR2 as YFSETQ. V was shortened by 0 bases and J by 6 bases, with 12 bases between the two germline ends. This CDR3 contains 14 residues. In DNA form, the CDR3 reads TGCGCCAGCAGCTTGGACAGGGTAACTCATGGCTACACCTTC. Its protein product is CASSLDRVTHGYTF.

V and J are TRBV4-1 and TRBJ1-4, with D perhaps TRBD1 (6 bases). CDR1 and CDR2 from the germline V gene are MGHRA and YSYEKL. This CDR3 has 17 residues. V was cut by 5 bases and J by 14 bases, with 30 bases left in between. CDR3 DNA sequence: TGCGCCAGCAGCGTACCACCAGGGGAGAGTCGCCGCTTGGGTCTGTTTTTT. This encodes CASSVPPGESRRLGLFF.

The chain is built from TRBV25-1 and TRBJ2-3; weak D call: TRBD1 (6 bases). Trimming took 1 base from V and 4 from J, leaving 12 bases between them. CDR3 length: 15 residues. Germline CDR1 is MGHDK and CDR2 is SYGVNS. Here the CDR3 reads CASSESGASPDTQYF. For the CDR3, the DNA is TGTGCCAGCAGTGAATCAGGGGCCTCACCAGATACGCAGTATTTT.

The chain carries TRBV21-1 and TRBJ2-7; the D call TRBD2 from the table was never checked on the DNA. TRBV21-1 is a documented pseudogene. The length of the CDR3 is 18 residues. CDR3 residues: CASSSGGLAGSHSYEQYV. The CDR3 nucleotides read TGTGCCAGCAGCTCGGGGGGGCTAGCGGGATCCCACTCCTACGAGCAGTACGTC.

The V and J genes are TRBV11-3 and TRBJ2-5, with D perhaps TRBD2 (5 bases). The CDR3 is 16 amino acids. V gave up 3 bases and J gave up 4 bases, with 18 bases separating them. Germline CDR1 and CDR2: SGHNT and YENEEA. This CDR3 reads CASSLSDQLRGETQYF. In nucleotides, the CDR3 is TGTGCCAGCAGCTTGTCTGACCAGCTACGGGGAGAGACCCAGTACTTC. The variable domain in full, completed from reference TRBV11-3 and TRBJ2-5, reads EAGVVQSPRYKIIEKKQPVAFWCNPISGHNTLYWYLQNLGQGPELLIRYENEEAVDDSQLPKDRFSAERLKGVDSTLKIQPAELGDSAVYLCASSLSDQLRGETQYFGPGTRLLVL.

This chain uses TRBV18 with TRBJ1-1, with D unclear. V lost 6 bases to trimming and J lost 7 bases, with 9 bases between them. CDR3 length equals 11 residues. Germline assignment: CDR1 KGHSH and CDR2 LQKENI. The DNA of the CDR3 is TGTGCCAGCTCCCCCTATGATGAAGCTTTCTTT. It codes for CASSPYDEAFF.

This chain joins TRBV29-1 and TRBJ1-1; 8 positions match TRBD1. Per germline, CDR1 SQVTM and CDR2 ANQGSEA. This CDR3 is built from 12 residues. Losses at the gene ends were 7 bases for V and 4 bases for J; bases not matched to a gene: 5. The CDR3: CSGDRLSTEAFF. The CDR3 nucleotides read TGCAGCGGGGACAGGTTAAGCACTGAAGCTTTCTTT.

The table lists this clone with a few counts. CDR3 bases: TGTGCCATCAGTCTTCTGGACAGGGAGTCCTACAATGAGCAGTTCTTC. Translated: CAISLLDRESYNEQFF. The V and J genes are TRBV10-3 and TRBJ2-1; 8 nucleotides align to TRBD1. This CDR3 is 16 amino acids long. From germline, CDR1 is ENHRY and CDR2 SYGVKD. V lost 5 bases to trimming and J lost 1 base; unmatched junction nucleotides: 7.

The rearrangement links TRBV6-1 to TRBJ1-5; TRBD1 aligns across 9 bases. The CDR3 covers 15 residues. Germline-derived CDR1 and CDR2 are MNHNS and SASEGT. V shed 5 bases and J 4 bases; nucleotides not matched to a gene: 6. CDR3 protein: CASSWTGDENQPQHF. In DNA form, the CDR3 reads TGTGCCAGCAGTTGGACAGGGGATGAGAATCAGCCCCAGCATTTT.

The V gene is TRBV2, the J gene TRBJ1-1, with 8 bases identical to TRBD1. CDR3 length equals 15 residues. J gave up 3 bases and V 0 bases, and 3 bases lay outside the gene matches. In germline, CDR1 is SNHLY, CDR2 FYNNEI. The DNA of the CDR3 is TGTGCCAGCAGTGAAGCGCAGGGGGCGTACACTGAAGCTTTCTTT. As protein: CASSEAQGAYTEAFF. Variable domain in full (rest from reference TRBV2 and TRBJ1-1): EPEVTQTPSHQVTQMGQEVILRCVPISNHLYFYWYRQILGQKVEFLVSFYNNEISEKSEIFDDQFSVERPDGSNFTLKIRSTKLEDSAMYFCASSEAQGAYTEAFFGQGTRLTVV.

The V gene is TRBV28, the J gene TRBJ2-2, with D unclear. V lost 2 bases to trimming and J lost 5 bases, with 3 bases between them. Germline CDR1 MDHEN, CDR2 SYDVKM. The CDR3 has 12 amino acids. The CDR3 region is CASSLQTGELFF. CDR3 coding DNA: TGTGCCAGCAGTTTACAAACCGGGGAGCTGTTTTTT.